These T cell receptor beta chains were read from a single sample in a study of T cell responses to AZD1222 COVID-19 vaccine. Generated by immunoSEQ multiplex PCR, the TCRdb table keeps only in-frame clones and is missing some. The sample has approximately 150,000 clones, 90% seen once. Here the sequenced sample was peripheral blood, taken 28 days after the second AZD1222 dose. These TCRs come from an adult who received the AZD1222 COVID-19 vaccine. Both conserved end residues are part of each CDR3. The order of the fields is D gene, V gene, clone size, J gene, CDR3 protein, CDR3 DNA. The D gene is left open where the match is weak. Expanded clones get a size class; other rows say once, few or many, or leave the size out.

D gene: TRBD1; V gene: TRBV2; clone size: NA; J gene: TRBJ1-2; CDR3 protein: CASSPGTGRDYGYTF; CDR3 DNA: TGTGCCAGCAGTCCCGGGACAGGAAGGGACTATGGCTACACCTTC
D gene: TRBD1; V gene: TRBV9; clone size: once; J gene: TRBJ1-2; CDR3 protein: CASSGQGADGYTF; CDR3 DNA: TGTGCCAGCAGCGGACAGGGGGCCGATGGCTACACCTTC
D gene: TRBD2; V gene: TRBV7-8; clone size: NA; J gene: TRBJ2-1; CDR3 protein: CASSLVGLAGSGFF; CDR3 DNA: TGTGCCAGCAGCTTAGTTGGACTAGCGGGATCGGGGTTCTTC
D gene: NA; V gene: TRBV27; clone size: many; J gene: TRBJ1-2; CDR3 protein: CASSLSPSYGYTF; CDR3 DNA: TGTGCCAGCAGTTTATCGCCCTCTTATGGCTACACCTTC
D gene: TRBD2; V gene: TRBV5-5; clone size: NA; J gene: TRBJ2-7; CDR3 protein: CASSTGGLAVSYEQYF; CDR3 DNA: TGTGCCAGCAGCACCGGAGGGCTAGCGGTATCCTACGAGCAGTACTTC
D gene: TRBD1; V gene: TRBV19; clone size: NA; J gene: TRBJ1-5; CDR3 protein: CASDRGQWSNQPQHF; CDR3 DNA: TGTGCCAGTGACAGGGGGCAGTGGAGCAATCAGCCCCAGCATTTT
D gene: TRBD1; V gene: TRBV13; clone size: NA; J gene: TRBJ1-1; CDR3 protein: CASSPPDRAIMNTEAFF; CDR3 DNA: TGTGCCAGCAGCCCCCCGGACAGGGCAATTATGAACACTGAAGCTTTCTTT
D gene: NA; V gene: TRBV30; clone size: NA; J gene: TRBJ1-1; CDR3 protein: CAWSSVGTEAFF; CDR3 DNA: TGTGCCTGGAGTAGTGTGGGCACTGAAGCTTTCTTT
D gene: NA; V gene: TRBV5-1; clone size: NA; J gene: TRBJ1-5; CDR3 protein: CASSLGDSPNQPQHF; CDR3 DNA: TGCGCCAGCAGCTTGGGCGACAGCCCCAATCAGCCCCAGCATTTT
D gene: NA; V gene: TRBV18; clone size: once; J gene: TRBJ1-1; CDR3 protein: CASSRGGDGTEAFF; CDR3 DNA: TGTGCCAGCTCACGGGGGGGTGATGGCACTGAAGCTTTCTTT
D gene: NA; V gene: TRBV4-1; clone size: NA; J gene: TRBJ2-7; CDR3 protein: CASSLQGSIAYEQYF; CDR3 DNA: TGCGCCAGCAGCCTACAGGGCAGTATCGCCTACGAGCAGTACTTC
D gene: NA; V gene: TRBV30; clone size: NA; J gene: TRBJ1-2; CDR3 protein: CAWSGSGQSNYGYTF; CDR3 DNA: TGTGCCTGGAGTGGAAGTGGACAGTCTAACTATGGCTACACCTTC
D gene: NA; V gene: TRBV6-6; clone size: NA; J gene: TRBJ2-3; CDR3 protein: CASSQEADTQYF; CDR3 DNA: TGTGCCAGCAGTCAGGAGGCAGATACGCAGTATTTT
D gene: NA; V gene: TRBV12-5; clone size: NA; J gene: TRBJ1-1; CDR3 protein: CASGPGGVTEAFF; CDR3 DNA: TGTGCTAGTGGCCCCGGGGGCGTGACTGAAGCTTTCTTT
D gene: TRBD1; V gene: TRBV6-5; clone size: NA; J gene: TRBJ1-3; CDR3 protein: CASSRTGASGNTIYF; CDR3 DNA: TGTGCCAGCAGTCGGACAGGGGCCTCTGGAAACACCATATATTTT
D gene: NA; V gene: TRBV12-3/TRBV12-4; clone size: NA; J gene: TRBJ2-7; CDR3 protein: CASSLLAAYEQYF; CDR3 DNA: TGTGCCAGCAGTTTATTAGCGGCCTACGAGCAGTACTTC
D gene: NA; V gene: TRBV7-9; clone size: NA; J gene: TRBJ2-1; CDR3 protein: CASSSIAAEQFF; CDR3 DNA: TGTGCCAGCAGCTCAATAGCGGCTGAGCAGTTCTTC
D gene: NA; V gene: TRBV2; clone size: NA; J gene: TRBJ1-5; CDR3 protein: CASSEGPDSNQPQHF; CDR3 DNA: TGTGCCAGCAGTGAAGGCCCAGATAGCAATCAGCCCCAGCATTTT
D gene: TRBD1; V gene: TRBV3-1/TRBV3-2; clone size: NA; J gene: TRBJ1-2; CDR3 protein: CASSDTGTGGSNGYTF; CDR3 DNA: TGTGCCAGCAGCGACACCGGGACAGGGGGCTCGAATGGCTACACCTTC
D gene: TRBD2; V gene: TRBV4-1; clone size: NA; J gene: TRBJ2-2; CDR3 protein: CASSQVSSGSKAGELFF; CDR3 DNA: TGCGCCAGCAGCCAGGTTTCCAGCGGGAGCAAGGCCGGGGAGCTGTTTTTT
D gene: NA; V gene: TRBV11-2; clone size: NA; J gene: TRBJ2-1; CDR3 protein: CASSPRLASSYNEQFF; CDR3 DNA: TGTGCCAGCAGCCCCCGGCTAGCGAGCTCCTACAATGAGCAGTTCTTC
D gene: TRBD1; V gene: TRBV11-3; clone size: NA; J gene: TRBJ1-1; CDR3 protein: CASSLGWDSGGGTEAFF; CDR3 DNA: TGTGCCAGCAGCTTAGGTTGGGACAGCGGAGGAGGCACTGAAGCTTTCTTT
D gene: NA; V gene: TRBV4-2; clone size: NA; J gene: TRBJ2-3; CDR3 protein: CASSQAESQGTDTQYF; CDR3 DNA: TGTGCCAGCAGCCAAGCGGAGTCTCAGGGCACAGATACGCAGTATTTT
D gene: NA; V gene: TRBV6-5; clone size: NA; J gene: TRBJ1-2; CDR3 protein: CASRNTGGYTF; CDR3 DNA: TGTGCCAGCAGAAACACCGGTGGCTACACCTTC
D gene: NA; V gene: TRBV2; clone size: NA; J gene: TRBJ2-7; CDR3 protein: CASSELYREVHEQYF; CDR3 DNA: TGTGCCAGCAGTGAACTCTACAGGGAAGTACACGAGCAGTACTTC
D gene: TRBD2; V gene: TRBV7-9; clone size: NA; J gene: TRBJ2-5; CDR3 protein: CASSLIAGVGETQYF; CDR3 DNA: TGTGCCAGCAGCTTAATAGCGGGAGTGGGGGAGACCCAGTACTTC
D gene: NA; V gene: TRBV19; clone size: NA; J gene: TRBJ2-6; CDR3 protein: CASRNRDNSRFSGANVLTF; CDR3 DNA: TGTGCCAGTAGGAACCGGGACAATAGTCGTTTCTCTGGGGCCAACGTCCTGACTTTC